A selection of T cell receptor beta chains follows, all from one sample in a study of blood T cell repertoires in COVID-19. Sequencing was performed with immunoSEQ multiplex PCR; in TCRdb, only in-frame clones are kept and a portion is missing. The sample contains roughly 300,000 clones, roughly 90% of which appear only once. Sequenced material: PBMCs or T cells enriched from blood (not recorded which). The origin of the receptors is a woman under 40 who had recovered from COVID-19. Both conserved end residues are part of each CDR3. The D gene is left open where the match is weak. Only part of the rows carry a size: once, few, many, or a class if the clone is expanded.

D: -; V: TRBV5-1; size: -; J: TRBJ1-1; DNA: TGCGCCAGCAGCTTGAGGGGCAGTCTGAACACTGAAGCTTTCTTT; CDR3: CASSLRGSLNTEAFF
D: -; V: TRBV30; size: once; J: TRBJ1-4; DNA: TGTGCCCACGGAGCAACTAATGAAAAACTGTTTTTT; CDR3: CAHGATNEKLFF
D: TRBD1; V: TRBV24-1; size: -; J: TRBJ1-1; DNA: TGTGCCACCAGTGATTCGACAGGGATGAACACTGAAGCTTTCTTT; CDR3: CATSDSTGMNTEAFF
D: TRBD2; V: TRBV29-1; size: -; J: TRBJ2-2; DNA: TGCAGCGTTAAGAGCGGGGGATCGAACACCGGGGAGCTGTTTTTT; CDR3: CSVKSGGSNTGELFF
D: TRBD1; V: TRBV7-9; size: -; J: TRBJ2-7; DNA: TGTGCCAGCAGCTCCGGACAGGGGGCGGTCTACGAGCAGTACTTC; CDR3: CASSSGQGAVYEQYF
D: -; V: TRBV19; size: -; J: TRBJ1-2; DNA: TGTGCCAGTAGACTCAAGGAGGGCCCCTATGGCTACACCTTC; CDR3: CASRLKEGPYGYTF
D: -; V: TRBV28; size: -; J: TRBJ2-5; DNA: TGTGCCAGCAGTTTAGACCGGACAAGTGGAGAGACCCAGTACTTC; CDR3: CASSLDRTSGETQYF
D: TRBD2; V: TRBV7-9; size: -; J: TRBJ2-7; DNA: TGTGCCAGCAGCTTGGGACTAGCTAACTTCGACGAGCAGTACTTC; CDR3: CASSLGLANFDEQYF
D: TRBD1; V: TRBV7-9; size: -; J: TRBJ1-1; DNA: TGTGCCAGCAGCCAAGAGACAGGGACTGAAGCTTTCTTT; CDR3: CASSQETGTEAFF
D: TRBD2; V: TRBV13; size: once; J: TRBJ2-5; DNA: TGTGCCAGCAGCTTAATACACTTAGCGGGAGAGGGAGAGACCCAGTACTTC; CDR3: CASSLIHLAGEGETQYF
D: -; V: TRBV7-9; size: -; J: TRBJ1-6; DNA: TGTGCCAGCAGCTTAGTAGGGAGCAAGTCCTATAATTCACCCCTCCACTTT; CDR3: CASSLVGSKSYNSPLHF
D: -; V: TRBV7-2; size: -; J: TRBJ1-6; DNA: TGTGCCAGCAGCTTATGGGCCCGGGGGATGGCTTCACCCCTCCACTTT; CDR3: CASSLWARGMASPLHF
D: -; V: TRBV7-9; size: -; J: TRBJ2-7; DNA: TGTGCCAGCAGCCTAGGGGCAGAGACGACCTACGAGCAGTACTTC; CDR3: CASSLGAETTYEQYF
D: TRBD1; V: TRBV15; size: -; J: TRBJ1-5; DNA: TGTGCCACCAGCAGAGACAGGGGGCCAGTCCAGCCCCAGCATTTT; CDR3: CATSRDRGPVQPQHF
D: TRBD1; V: TRBV5-4; size: once; J: TRBJ2-7; DNA: TGTGCCAGCAGCTTGGGGACAGGCTACGAGCAGTACTTC; CDR3: CASSLGTGYEQYF
D: TRBD1; V: TRBV12-3/TRBV12-4; size: -; J: TRBJ2-7; DNA: TGTGCCAGCAGTTTGACAGGGGCGCACGAGCAGTACTTC; CDR3: CASSLTGAHEQYF
D: TRBD2; V: TRBV3-1/TRBV3-2; size: -; J: TRBJ2-2; DNA: TGTGCCAGCAGCCAAGATATCCCCCCTGGTAGCGGGGGCAACACCGGGGAGCTGTTTTTT; CDR3: CASSQDIPPGSGGNTGELFF
D: TRBD1; V: TRBV6-2/TRBV6-3; size: -; J: TRBJ1-2; DNA: TGTGCCAGCAGTACGGGACAGGGGGCGCAAGGCTACACCTTC; CDR3: CASSTGQGAQGYTF
D: -; V: TRBV7-9; size: -; J: TRBJ1-2; DNA: TGTGCCAGCAGCCTGGCAGGGGCCTATGGCTACACCTTC; CDR3: CASSLAGAYGYTF
D: -; V: TRBV13; size: -; J: TRBJ2-7; DNA: TGTGCCAGCAGCCCGAGGACAGTATCCTACGAGCAGTACTTC; CDR3: CASSPRTVSYEQYF
D: -; V: TRBV19; size: -; J: TRBJ1-5; DNA: TGTGCCAGTAGTATAGTCGGGTTAGGCCGCAATCAGCCCCAGCATTTT; CDR3: CASSIVGLGRNQPQHF
D: -; V: TRBV2; size: -; J: TRBJ1-5; DNA: TGTGCCAGCAGTGAAGGAGGAGATCAGCCCCAGCATTTT; CDR3: CASSEGGDQPQHF
D: -; V: TRBV11-2; size: few; J: TRBJ1-4; DNA: TGTGCCAGCAGCCCCCGAATGACAGTTCTTGAAAAACTGTTTTTT; CDR3: CASSPRMTVLEKLFF
D: -; V: TRBV4-3; size: -; J: TRBJ2-1; DNA: TGCGCCAGCAGCCAAGATTGGGTCGCCGGGAGTGAGCAGTTCTTC; CDR3: CASSQDWVAGSEQFF
D: TRBD1; V: TRBV5-1; size: -; J: TRBJ1-2; DNA: TGCGCCAGCAGCCCGGGACAGTCCGGCTACACCTTC; CDR3: CASSPGQSGYTF
D: -; V: TRBV20-1; size: -; J: TRBJ2-5; DNA: TGCAGTGCTAGTCCCTTGGAGGAGGAGACCCAGTACTTC; CDR3: CSASPLEEETQYF
D: -; V: TRBV20-1; size: -; J: TRBJ2-1; DNA: TGCAGTGCTAGTCGTCGGACAGCATTTAGCTCCTACAATGAGCAGTTCTTC; CDR3: CSASRRTAFSSYNEQFF
D: -; V: TRBV7-9; size: once; J: TRBJ1-2; DNA: TGTGCCAGCCGACCGAGAGACGGGGACTACACCTTC; CDR3: CASRPRDGDYTF
D: TRBD1; V: TRBV6-2/TRBV6-3; size: -; J: TRBJ1-1; DNA: TGTGCCAGCAGTTACCCGGGACAGGGTCGGACTGAAGCTTTCTTT; CDR3: CASSYPGQGRTEAFF
D: -; V: TRBV15; size: -; J: TRBJ2-7; DNA: TGTGCCACCAGCCCCCAAAGGAACAGCTACGAGCAGTACTTC; CDR3: CATSPQRNSYEQYF
D: -; V: TRBV4-3; size: -; J: TRBJ2-2; DNA: TGCGCCACAGGTAAGACCGTGTGGGAGGCCGGGGAGCTGTTTTTT; CDR3: CATGKTVWEAGELFF
D: -; V: TRBV30; size: -; J: TRBJ1-6; DNA: TGTGCCTGGAGTGTAAGGGGCCCGAATAATTCACCCCTCCACTTT; CDR3: CAWSVRGPNNSPLHF
D: -; V: TRBV7-3; size: -; J: TRBJ2-3; DNA: TGTGCCAGCAGCTTAACAGGGACAAGTCATCCGCAGTATTTT; CDR3: CASSLTGTSHPQYF
D: TRBD1; V: TRBV5-1; size: -; J: TRBJ2-5; DNA: TGCGCCAGCAGCCGACAGGGGCGAGAGACCCAGTACTTC; CDR3: CASSRQGRETQYF
D: TRBD2; V: TRBV9; size: -; J: TRBJ2-1; DNA: TGTGCCAGCAGCGACGGGGGGGCCAATGAGCAGTTCTTC; CDR3: CASSDGGANEQFF
D: -; V: TRBV6-5; size: -; J: TRBJ1-5; DNA: TGTGCCAGCAGTTCCGAGTTTCAGAGCGAGCCCCAGCATTTT; CDR3: CASSSEFQSEPQHF
D: -; V: TRBV14; size: -; J: TRBJ2-1; DNA: TGTGCCAGCAGCCTAATGAGCTCCTACAATGAGCAGTTCTTC; CDR3: CASSLMSSYNEQFF
D: -; V: TRBV18; size: -; J: TRBJ1-5; DNA: TGTGCCAGCTCACCTGGGACTGCAAATCAGCCCCAGCATTTT; CDR3: CASSPGTANQPQHF
D: -; V: TRBV11-2; size: -; J: TRBJ1-2; DNA: TGTGCCAGCAGCGCATACAGGGATGGCTATGGCTACACCTTC; CDR3: CASSAYRDGYGYTF
D: TRBD1; V: TRBV28; size: -; J: TRBJ1-6; DNA: TGTGCCAGCAGTCCCCACACAGGGGCTTTCGCACCCCTCCACTTT; CDR3: CASSPHTGAFAPLHF
D: TRBD1; V: TRBV5-1; size: -; J: TRBJ1-1; DNA: TGCGCCAGCAGCGTGGACAGGGTTACTGAAGCTTTCTTT; CDR3: CASSVDRVTEAFF
D: -; V: TRBV29-1; size: -; J: TRBJ1-1; DNA: TGCAGCTCAAGGGGCGATTTGGACACTGAAGCTTTCTTT; CDR3: CSSRGDLDTEAFF
D: TRBD1; V: TRBV6-5; size: -; J: TRBJ1-2; DNA: TGTGCCAGCAGTAAAAACAGGGGGCGCGGTGGCTACACCTTC; CDR3: CASSKNRGRGGYTF
D: TRBD2; V: TRBV5-4; size: -; J: TRBJ2-2; DNA: TGTGCCAGCAGCTTGGAGCGGGGGAACACCGGGGAGCTGTTTTTT; CDR3: CASSLERGNTGELFF
D: -; V: TRBV7-3; size: -; J: TRBJ1-2; DNA: TGTGCCAGCAGCTTAATGGGAGGGCAGGGATCCTATGGCTACACCTTC; CDR3: CASSLMGGQGSYGYTF
D: -; V: TRBV25-1; size: -; J: TRBJ2-5; DNA: TGTGCCAGCAGTGACGTGAACTGGTACCAAGAGACCCAGTACTTC; CDR3: CASSDVNWYQETQYF
D: -; V: TRBV5-8; size: -; J: TRBJ2-1; DNA: TGTGCCAGCAGCTTGGTGCGGGGGCAACAGTTCTTC; CDR3: CASSLVRGQQFF
D: -; V: TRBV11-3; size: -; J: TRBJ2-2; DNA: TGTGCCAGCAGCGATATAACAGGGAACACCGGGGAGCTGTTTTTT; CDR3: CASSDITGNTGELFF
D: -; V: TRBV5-4; size: -; J: TRBJ2-3; DNA: TGTGCCAGCAGCTTGGAACAGGGAACAGATACGCAGTATTTT; CDR3: CASSLEQGTDTQYF
D: TRBD1; V: TRBV7-6; size: -; J: TRBJ2-2; DNA: TGTGCCAGCAGCTTAGGGCCAGGGGGCAATGGCGGGGAGCTGTTTTTT; CDR3: CASSLGPGGNGGELFF
D: TRBD2; V: TRBV12-3/TRBV12-4; size: -; J: TRBJ2-5; DNA: TGTGCCAGCAGCTTCAGGGAGGGGACCCAGTACTTC; CDR3: CASSFREGTQYF
D: -; V: TRBV7-8; size: -; J: TRBJ2-1; DNA: TGTGCCAGCAAACTAGGGTATGAGCAGTTCTTC; CDR3: CASKLGYEQFF
D: -; V: TRBV6-5; size: -; J: TRBJ1-4; DNA: TGTGCCACCTCCCAGGTTCCAACTAATGAAAAACTGTTTTTT; CDR3: CATSQVPTNEKLFF
D: TRBD1; V: TRBV5-8; size: -; J: TRBJ1-5; DNA: TGTGCCAGCAGTTACAGGGGTTATAGCAATCAGCCCCAGCATTTT; CDR3: CASSYRGYSNQPQHF
D: TRBD2; V: TRBV13; size: -; J: TRBJ2-2; DNA: TGTGCCAGCAGCTTACTTTTAGCGGGGGCCAACACCGGGGAGCTGTTTTTT; CDR3: CASSLLLAGANTGELFF
D: -; V: TRBV29-1; size: -; J: TRBJ1-1; DNA: TGCAGCGTTGAGGTAGGGGGGAACACTGAAGCTTTCTTT; CDR3: CSVEVGGNTEAFF
D: TRBD1; V: TRBV13; size: -; J: TRBJ2-3; DNA: TGTGCCAGCAGCTTAGAAACAGGGGGCTGGACAGATACGCAGTATTTT; CDR3: CASSLETGGWTDTQYF
D: -; V: TRBV6-5; size: -; J: TRBJ2-3; DNA: TGTGCCAGCAGTTCAACAGGGTATGAAACAGATACGCAGTATTTT; CDR3: CASSSTGYETDTQYF
D: TRBD2; V: TRBV11-1; size: -; J: TRBJ2-2; DNA: TGTGCCAGCAGCCTCGGGACTAGCGGGAGCGCCGGGGAGCTGTTTTTT; CDR3: CASSLGTSGSAGELFF